A selection of T cell receptor beta chains follows, all from one sample in a study of blood T cell repertoires in COVID-19. Profiled with immunoSEQ multiplex PCR; TCRdb holds only in-frame clones, not every one. Here the sample spans 50,000 to 60,000 clones, roughly 80% being singletons. The specimen was peripheral blood. All receptors derive from a human donor in a cohort sampled during active or convalescent COVID-19. Each CDR3 is given with its conserved first and last residue. Each record gives: CDR3 length, D gene, V gene, clone size, J gene, CDR3 protein. A D gene is named only where the DNA matches it firmly. Where a row states a size, it is once, few, many or the class of an expanded clone; other rows omit it.

cdr3_length: 18
d_call: TRBD1
v_call: TRBV7-2
clone_size: few
j_call: TRBJ1-1
cdr3_aa: CASSFPLGTGASNTEAFF

cdr3_length: 12
d_call: TRBD1
v_call: TRBV10-1
clone_size: .
j_call: TRBJ1-1
cdr3_aa: CARHTGGTEAFF

cdr3_length: 16
d_call: .
v_call: TRBV27
clone_size: .
j_call: TRBJ1-4
cdr3_aa: CASSRRATATNEKLFF

cdr3_length: 16
d_call: TRBD1
v_call: TRBV10-3
clone_size: once
j_call: TRBJ1-3
cdr3_aa: CAMTPGQGASGNTIYF

cdr3_length: 14
d_call: .
v_call: TRBV6-5
clone_size: .
j_call: TRBJ2-7
cdr3_aa: CASTKTGSSYEQYF

cdr3_length: 15
d_call: .
v_call: TRBV4-2
clone_size: .
j_call: TRBJ1-3
cdr3_aa: CASSQVQGTGNTIYF

cdr3_length: 14
d_call: .
v_call: TRBV6-2/TRBV6-3
clone_size: .
j_call: TRBJ1-2
cdr3_aa: CASSTSGTPRGYTF

cdr3_length: 16
d_call: TRBD2
v_call: TRBV9
clone_size: .
j_call: TRBJ2-2
cdr3_aa: CASSGFGGGNTGELFF

cdr3_length: 12
d_call: .
v_call: TRBV3-1/TRBV3-2
clone_size: once
j_call: TRBJ2-7
cdr3_aa: CASSQGGYEQYF

cdr3_length: 11
d_call: .
v_call: TRBV2
clone_size: .
j_call: TRBJ1-1
cdr3_aa: CASGDWREAFF

cdr3_length: 13
d_call: .
v_call: TRBV30
clone_size: once
j_call: TRBJ1-2
cdr3_aa: CAWTAETSAGYTF

cdr3_length: 13
d_call: .
v_call: TRBV5-5
clone_size: .
j_call: TRBJ2-3
cdr3_aa: CASRRADTDTQYF

cdr3_length: 12
d_call: .
v_call: TRBV12-3/TRBV12-4
clone_size: .
j_call: TRBJ1-2
cdr3_aa: CASSPGVYGYTF

cdr3_length: 17
d_call: .
v_call: TRBV7-9
clone_size: .
j_call: TRBJ1-5
cdr3_aa: CASSLVGGPGGNQPQHF

cdr3_length: 16
d_call: .
v_call: TRBV14
clone_size: .
j_call: TRBJ1-2
cdr3_aa: CASSQEPPGGNYGYTF

cdr3_length: 17
d_call: TRBD1
v_call: TRBV10-3
clone_size: .
j_call: TRBJ1-5
cdr3_aa: CAISDPPGQGGNQPQHF

cdr3_length: 16
d_call: .
v_call: TRBV4-3
clone_size: .
j_call: TRBJ2-5
cdr3_aa: CASSQVARTSQETQYF

cdr3_length: 14
d_call: .
v_call: TRBV3-1/TRBV3-2
clone_size: .
j_call: TRBJ2-7
cdr3_aa: CASSPRRAGNEQYF

cdr3_length: 13
d_call: .
v_call: TRBV5-4
clone_size: once
j_call: TRBJ1-2
cdr3_aa: CASSLGADYGYTF

cdr3_length: 10
d_call: .
v_call: TRBV2
clone_size: .
j_call: TRBJ1-2
cdr3_aa: CATQTVGYTF

cdr3_length: 15
d_call: .
v_call: TRBV7-2
clone_size: few
j_call: TRBJ2-7
cdr3_aa: CASSLDRASYYEQYF

cdr3_length: 15
d_call: .
v_call: TRBV5-6
clone_size: .
j_call: TRBJ2-5
cdr3_aa: CASSLAGGRAETQYF

cdr3_length: 14
d_call: TRBD1
v_call: TRBV6-1
clone_size: .
j_call: TRBJ2-7
cdr3_aa: CASSERGQGYEQYF

cdr3_length: 16
d_call: TRBD1
v_call: TRBV19
clone_size: .
j_call: TRBJ1-5
cdr3_aa: CASSIGPRTGGQPQHF